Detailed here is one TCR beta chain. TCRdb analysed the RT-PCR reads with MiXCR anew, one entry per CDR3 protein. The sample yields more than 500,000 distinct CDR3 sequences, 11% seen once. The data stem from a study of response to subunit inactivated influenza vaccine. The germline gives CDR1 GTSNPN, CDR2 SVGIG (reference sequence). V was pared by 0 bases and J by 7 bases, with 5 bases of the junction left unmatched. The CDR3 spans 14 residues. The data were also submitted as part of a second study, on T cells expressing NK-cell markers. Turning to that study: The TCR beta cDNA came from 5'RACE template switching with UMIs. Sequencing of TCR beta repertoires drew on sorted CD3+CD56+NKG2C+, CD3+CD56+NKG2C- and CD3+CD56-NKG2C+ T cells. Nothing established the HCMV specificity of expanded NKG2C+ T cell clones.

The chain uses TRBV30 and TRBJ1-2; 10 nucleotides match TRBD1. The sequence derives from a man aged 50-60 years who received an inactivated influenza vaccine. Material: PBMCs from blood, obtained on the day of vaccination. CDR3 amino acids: CAWSVLDRGGGYTF. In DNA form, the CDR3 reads TGTGCCTGGAGTGTACTGGACAGGGGGGGTGGCTACACCTTC.